The entry below describes one TCR beta chain. Its specificity is unknown. Libraries were prepared by immunoSEQ multiplex PCR; TCRdb keeps only in-frame clonotypes and omits some of them. This sample carries under 150,000 clones, about 92% of them seen once, and the ten largest clones take roughly 5%. The data belong to a study of T cell responses to AZD1222 COVID-19 vaccine. The study's findings and limits: Spike-specific TCR depth and breadth grew after two AZD1222 doses.

From germline, CDR1 is SEHNR and CDR2 FQNEAQ (reference sequence). The junction had 6 bases not matched to a gene; V was cut back by 5 bases and J by 5 bases. CDR3 length equals 15 residues. Sample: peripheral blood, taken on day 0 of AZD1222 vaccination. The rearrangement joins TRBV7-9 to TRBJ2-7, with TRBD2 matching 13 bases. This clonotype was obtained from an adult in good health. This chain's CDR3 is CASSTSGRGWNEQYF. The CDR3 DNA reads TGTGCCAGCAGCACTAGCGGGAGGGGATGGAACGAGCAGTACTTC.